The 27 T cell receptor beta chains listed next were all sequenced from one sample in a study of technical replicates of blood from a handful of donors. The assay was immunoSEQ multiplex PCR, and TCRdb's table has in-frame clones only and misses some. The data show about 60,000 clones, just under 90% seen once. Sequencing was carried out using PBMCs. The receptor set was obtained from a human donor in good health. Some clones in this sample may be carry-over from other donors' samples.

This clone was counted only a few times. The chain uses TRBV7-2 and TRBJ2-3; D is possibly TRBD2 (6 bases). The CDR3 sequence is 16 residues long. V was trimmed by 5 bases and J by 0 bases, leaving 15 bases between them. The germline V gene encodes CDR1 SGHTA and CDR2 FQGNSA. The CDR3 sequence is CASSPGGRTSTDTQYF. The CDR3 DNA reads as TGTGCCAGCAGCCCCGGAGGGCGGACTAGCACAGATACGCAGTATTTT.

This clone was observed a handful of times. This chain uses TRBV4-3 with TRBJ2-2; 7 positions agree with TRBD1. The CDR3 covers 14 residues. CDR1 is LGHNA, CDR2 YSLEER, per germline. J was trimmed by 7 bases and V by 4 bases; bases with no gene match: 6. The chain's CDR3 is CASSRDRDLGELFF. The CDR3 bases are TGCGCCAGCAGCCGGGACAGAGATCTCGGGGAGCTGTTTTTT.

The chain carries TRBV13 and TRBJ1-2; 9 bases align to TRBD1. Trimming removed 4 bases from V and 2 bases from J; junction bases left unmatched: 8. The length of the CDR3 is 16 residues. CDR1 and CDR2 (germline): PRHDT, FYEKMQ (reference sequence). The CDR3 here is CASSSMPGQGNYGYTF. In DNA form, the CDR3 reads TGTGCCAGCAGCTCAATGCCGGGACAGGGAAACTATGGCTACACCTTC.

V usage is TRBV7-2 and J usage is TRBJ2-1; maybe TRBD2 (5 bases). V dropped 7 bases and J dropped 0 bases, with 10 bases sitting between them. The V gene's germline CDR1 is SGHTA and CDR2 FQGNSA. The CDR3 spans 14 residues. The CDR3 sequence is CASTSPNSYNEQFF. The DNA of the CDR3 is TGTGCCAGCACTAGCCCTAACTCCTACAATGAGCAGTTCTTC.

The V call is TRBV29-1, the J call TRBJ2-5, with 13 bases lining up with TRBD2. This CDR3 is 14 amino acids long. Germline trimming cut 4 bases from V and 3 bases from J; bases unmatched to any gene: 2. The germline V gene has CDR1 SQVTM and CDR2 ANQGSEA. CDR3 region: CSVAGLAGEETQYF. CDR3 in DNA: TGCAGCGTTGCAGGACTAGCGGGAGAAGAGACCCAGTACTTC. Supplemented by reference TRBV29-1 and TRBJ2-5, the full variable domain reads SAVISQKPSRDICQRGTSLTIQCQVDSQVTMMFWYRQQPGQSLTLIATANQGSEATYESGFVIDKFPISRPNLTFSTLTVSNMSPEDSSIYLCSVAGLAGEETQYFGPGTRLLVL.

V and J are TRBV7-3 and TRBJ2-3, with 9 bases matching TRBD2. Unmatched junction bases numbered 9, after V lost 4 bases and J lost 1 base. Germline V gives CDR1 SGHTA, CDR2 FQGTGA. This CDR3 has 17 amino acids. Here the CDR3 DNA reads TGTGCCAGCAGCTCCGACAGTAGCGGGGGCGGCACAGATACGCAGTATTTT. Translation gives CASSSDSSGGGTDTQYF.

The J gene is TRBJ1-2, the V gene TRBV5-1; TRBD1 matches 8 bases. The V and J ends lost 4 bases and 8 bases, in that order; junction bases with no gene match: 7. CDR1 and CDR2 from the germline V gene are SGHRS and YFSETQ. This CDR3 is built from 13 residues. The CDR3 loop is CASSPDRVGGYTF. The CDR3 DNA reads TGCGCCAGCAGCCCGGACAGGGTCGGGGGCTACACCTTC.

V gene TRBV7-2 combines with J gene TRBJ1-6; possibly TRBD1 for D (6 bases). The germline CDR1 and CDR2 sequences are SGHTA and FQGNSA. V lost 3 bases, J lost 7 bases, and 10 bases lay in between. CDR3 length equals 14 residues. DNA for the CDR3: TGTGCCAGCAGCTTTCAGGGGAACAATTCACCCCTCCACTTT. This sequence encodes CASSFQGNNSPLHF.

The V and J genes are TRBV5-5 and TRBJ1-3, with D perhaps TRBD1 (6 bases). Per the germline V gene, CDR1 is SGHKS and CDR2 is YYEKEE (reference sequence). The ends were cut back, 0 bases at V and 0 bases at J, with 16 bases in the middle. The CDR3 length is 18 residues. The CDR3 DNA is TGTGCCAGCAGCTTGGGCAGGGGTGTTTTATACTCTGGAAACACCATATATTTT. This sequence encodes CASSLGRGVLYSGNTIYF.

The J gene is TRBJ2-3, the V gene TRBV2, with 7 bases matching TRBD1. Germline loops: CDR1 SNHLY, CDR2 FYNNEI. The CDR3 consists of 14 residues. With V trimmed by 8 bases and J by 6 bases, 11 bases remained unmatched. The CDR3 nucleotides are TGTGCCAGCTCCGAGACAGGGTGGGGGGATACGCAGTATTTT. Encoded protein: CASSETGWGDTQYF.

The chain employs TRBV7-9 and TRBJ2-3, with D possibly TRBD1 on 6 matching bases. Trimming stripped 5 bases from V and 0 bases from J, with 9 bases between. Looked up from germline, CDR1 is SEHNR and CDR2 is FQNEAQ (reference sequence). This CDR3 spans 14 amino acids. The CDR3 is CASSRQASTDTQYF. CDR3 DNA: TGTGCCAGCAGCCGACAGGCTAGCACAGATACGCAGTATTTT.

This clone turned up a few times. This rearrangement joins TRBV27 to TRBJ1-1; 9 bases match TRBD1. Trimming cost V 10 bases and J 5 bases; bases outside gene matches: 11. Germline V lookup: CDR1 MNHEY, CDR2 SMNVEV (reference sequence). This CDR3 contains 14 residues. In nucleotides, the CDR3 is TGTGCCACATTGTCCCGGGACAGGGTAACTGAAGCTTTCTTT. Protein sequence: CATLSRDRVTEAFF.

The chain employs TRBV14 and TRBJ2-2; 7 bases are shared with TRBD2. This CDR3 contains 14 residues. J gave up 5 bases and V 6 bases, and 6 bases lay outside the gene matches. The V gene's germline CDR1 is SGHDN and CDR2 FVKESK. CDR3 nucleotides: TGTGCCAGCAGAACGGGGGGAACAACCGGGGAGCTGTTTTTT. Protein product: CASRTGGTTGELFF. Full variable domain (remainder filled in from reference TRBV14 and TRBJ2-2): EAGVTQFPSHSVIEKGQTVTLRCDPISGHDNLYWYRRVMGKEIKFLLHFVKESKQDESGMPNNRFLAERTGGTYSTLKVQPAELEDSGVYFCASRTGGTTGELFFGEGSRLTVL.

The genes are TRBV4-3 and TRBJ2-2; 7 positions agree with TRBD2. Germline-derived CDR1 and CDR2 are LGHNA and YSLEER. The CDR3 sequence is 15 residues long. The trim removed 1 base at V and 7 bases at J, leaving 6 bases unmatched. Written as DNA, the CDR3 is TGCGCCAGCAGCCAAGCGGGGGGTGGGAGCGGGGAGCTGTTTTTT. Translating gives CASSQAGGGSGELFF.

The chain recombines TRBV30 with TRBJ1-4, with 7 positions matching TRBD1. The junction had 4 bases not matched to a gene; V was cut back by 8 bases and J by 4 bases. The CDR3 has 12 residues. Germline CDR1 and CDR2: GTSNPN and SVGIG (reference sequence). Here the CDR3 DNA reads TGTGCCCGCCGGGACAGTAATGAAAAACTGTTTTTT. Translating it yields CARRDSNEKLFF.

This clone showed up just a few times. Germline and junction disagree at one end, which may indicate a read error. The rearrangement joins TRBV11-2 to TRBJ2-2; TRBD2 might be the D (6 bases). The CDR3 spans 14 residues. Germline loops: CDR1 SGHAT, CDR2 FQNNGV. The CDR3 DNA sequence: TGTGCCGGCAGCGGGCCAGCGAACACCGGGGAGCTGTTTTTT. Amino acid sequence: CAGSGPANTGELFF.

This chain joins TRBV5-1 and TRBJ2-7; 9 bases fit TRBD1. V gave up 5 bases and J gave up 6 bases; unmatched junction bases: 12. The CDR3 loop spans 15 amino acids. CDR1 is SGHRS and CDR2 is YFSETQ in the germline V gene. The CDR3 spells CASRSQGAALSEQYF. For the CDR3, the DNA is TGCGCCAGCAGATCACAGGGGGCCGCCCTAAGCGAGCAGTACTTC.

The V gene is TRBV7-2, the J gene TRBJ2-5; maybe TRBD2 (5 bases). Trimming cost V 1 base and J 2 bases, with 14 bases left between them. Germline CDR1 and CDR2: SGHTA and FQGNSA. The CDR3 extends over 16 amino acids. In DNA, the CDR3 is TGTGCCAGCAGCTTAGGGGGTGGCGGGTGGCAAGAGACCCAGTACTTC. It is translated as CASSLGGGGWQETQYF.

This chain uses TRBV10-2 with TRBJ2-7; possibly TRBD2 for D (6 bases). V was pared by 3 bases and J by 1 base, with 19 bases between. The CDR3 runs 17 residues. Per the germline V gene, CDR1 is WSHSY and CDR2 is SAAADI. The CDR3 DNA reads as TGCGCCAGCAGTGACCCTGGGACTTCCGCGAAGTCCTACGAGCAGTACTTC. Its protein is CASSDPGTSAKSYEQYF.

The chain is built from TRBV27 and TRBJ1-1; 9 bases map to TRBD1. J gave up 7 bases and V 4 bases, and 10 bases lay outside the gene matches. The CDR3 loop spans 15 amino acids. Germline-derived CDR1 and CDR2 are MNHEY and SMNVEV (reference sequence). The CDR3 DNA sequence: TGTGCCAGCAGTTCGACCGGGACAGGGCGTTTTGAAGCTTTCTTT. This gives the protein CASSSTGTGRFEAFF.

V gene TRBV12-5 combines with J gene TRBJ2-1; TRBD1 might be the D (6 bases). In germline, CDR1 is LGHNT, CDR2 FRNRAP. This CDR3 spans 16 amino acids. Trimming cost V 0 bases and J 1 base, with 10 bases left between them. CDR3 DNA sequence: TGTGCTAGTGGTTTGGTCCAGGGGACATCCTACAATGAGCAGTTCTTC. Its translation: CASGLVQGTSYNEQFF.

J is TRBJ2-5 and V is TRBV6-5, with 8 positions matching TRBD1. Germline assignment: CDR1 MNHEY and CDR2 SVGAGI. V trimming: 5 bases; J trimming: 5 bases; junction bases outside the gene matches: 10. The CDR3 is 15 amino acids. The CDR3: CASSKRTGRQETQYF. The DNA of the CDR3 is TGTGCCAGCAGTAAACGGACAGGGCGCCAGGAGACCCAGTACTTC.

J is TRBJ1-2 and V is TRBV29-1; 8 nucleotides align to TRBD1. With V trimmed by 7 bases and J by 6 bases, 10 bases remained unmatched. This CDR3 is 13 amino acids long. Per germline, CDR1 SQVTM and CDR2 ANQGSEA. The DNA of the CDR3 is TGCAGCGCCCAATGGGCAGGGGGCCATGGCTACACCTTC. Encoded protein: CSAQWAGGHGYTF.

This chain links TRBV10-3 with TRBJ2-7; no definite D call. CDR1 ENHRY and CDR2 SYGVKD come from the germline V gene. The CDR3 runs 13 residues. The V gene lost 2 bases and the J gene lost 0 bases, with 5 bases spanning the gap. The CDR3 loop reads CAISEAVSYEQYF. DNA of the CDR3: TGTGCCATCAGTGAGGCAGTCTCCTACGAGCAGTACTTC.

This rearrangement joins TRBV6-4 to TRBJ1-5; D is ambiguous. The CDR3 runs to 13 residues. The germline V gene has CDR1 MRHNA and CDR2 SNTAGT. V gave up 5 bases and J gave up 0 bases, with 5 bases separating them. CDR3 DNA: TGTGCCAGCAGTAGCTATAGCAATCAGCCCCAGCATTTT. The encoded protein is CASSSYSNQPQHF.

CDR3 region: CASSASGVGAADTQYF. The CDR3 DNA reads as TGTGCCAGCAGCGCGTCGGGGGTAGGGGCCGCAGATACGCAGTATTTT. J is TRBJ2-3 and V is TRBV9; tentative D call: TRBD2 (6 bases). CDR1 is SGDLS and CDR2 is YYNGEE in the germline V gene. The CDR3 is made up of 16 amino acids. The ends were cut back, 3 bases at V and 4 bases at J, with 18 bases in the middle.

The genes are TRBV6-5 and TRBJ1-3; TRBD1 aligns across 8 bases. CDR3 length equals 15 residues. From germline, CDR1 is MNHEY and CDR2 SVGAGI. V lost 4 bases, J lost 1 base, and 3 bases stayed unmatched. The CDR3 loop reads CASSLNRGSGNTIYF. In nucleotides, the CDR3 is TGTGCCAGCAGTTTAAACAGGGGGTCTGGAAACACCATATATTTT.